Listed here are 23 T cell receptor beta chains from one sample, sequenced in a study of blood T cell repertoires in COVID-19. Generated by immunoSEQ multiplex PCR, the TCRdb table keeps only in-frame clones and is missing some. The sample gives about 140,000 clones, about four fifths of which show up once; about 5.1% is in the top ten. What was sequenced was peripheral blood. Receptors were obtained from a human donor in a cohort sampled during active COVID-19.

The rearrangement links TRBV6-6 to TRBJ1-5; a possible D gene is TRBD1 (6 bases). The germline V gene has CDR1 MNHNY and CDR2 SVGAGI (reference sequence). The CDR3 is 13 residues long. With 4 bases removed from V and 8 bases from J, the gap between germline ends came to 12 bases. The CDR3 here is CASSSHREKPQHF. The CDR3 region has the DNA TGTGCCAGCAGTTCCCACAGGGAGAAGCCCCAGCATTTT.

The CDR3 coding sequence is TGTGCCAGCCTCTCCGGGACTGGGAATGAGCAGTTCTTC. Residues: CASLSGTGNEQFF. This rearrangement joins TRBV2 to TRBJ2-1; a possible D gene is TRBD2 (6 bases). Germline assignment: CDR1 SNHLY and CDR2 FYNNEI. Between the trimmed V and J ends, which lost 8 bases and 7 bases, there was a span of 15 bases. The CDR3 has 13 amino acids.

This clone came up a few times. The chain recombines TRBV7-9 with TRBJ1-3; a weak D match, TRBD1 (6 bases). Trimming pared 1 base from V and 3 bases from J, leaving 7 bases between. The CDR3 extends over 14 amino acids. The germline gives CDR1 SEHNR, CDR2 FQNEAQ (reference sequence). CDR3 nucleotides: TGTGCCAGCAGCTTAGGGACAGTTGGAAACACCATATATTTT. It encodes CASSLGTVGNTIYF.

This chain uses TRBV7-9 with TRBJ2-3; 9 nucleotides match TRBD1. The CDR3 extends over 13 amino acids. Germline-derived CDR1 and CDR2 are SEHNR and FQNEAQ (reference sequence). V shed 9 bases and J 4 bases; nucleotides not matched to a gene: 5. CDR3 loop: CARQGAEADTQYF. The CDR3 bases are TGTGCCAGACAGGGGGCCGAGGCAGATACGCAGTATTTT. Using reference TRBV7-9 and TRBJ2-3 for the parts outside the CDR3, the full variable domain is DTGVSQNPRHKITKRGQNVTFRCDPISEHNRLYWYRQTLGQGPEFLTYFQNEAQLEKSRLLSDRFSAERPKGSFSTLEIQRTEQGDSAMYLCARQGAEADTQYFGPGTRLTVL.

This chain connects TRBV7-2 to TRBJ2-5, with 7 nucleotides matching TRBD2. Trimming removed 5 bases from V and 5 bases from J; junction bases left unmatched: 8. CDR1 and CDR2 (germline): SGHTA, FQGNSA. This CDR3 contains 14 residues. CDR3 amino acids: CASSPQRGQETQYF. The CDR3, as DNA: TGTGCCAGCAGCCCGCAGCGGGGTCAGGAGACCCAGTACTTC.

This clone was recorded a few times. This chain's CDR3 is CATSGEPGLARMGQYNEQFF. CDR3 bases: TGTGCCACCAGTGGTGAGCCGGGACTAGCGCGTATGGGACAATACAATGAGCAGTTCTTC. The rearrangement links TRBV24-1 to TRBJ2-1; 10 bases agree with TRBD2. The germline V gene encodes CDR1 KGHDR and CDR2 SFDVKD. Trimming took 5 bases from V and 4 from J; bases not matched to a gene: 19. The CDR3 covers 20 residues.

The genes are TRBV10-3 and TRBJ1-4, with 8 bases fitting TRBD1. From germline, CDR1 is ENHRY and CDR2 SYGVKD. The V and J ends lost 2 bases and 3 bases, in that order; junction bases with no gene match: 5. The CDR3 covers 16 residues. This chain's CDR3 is CAISENQGAPNEKLFF. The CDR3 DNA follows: TGTGCCATCAGTGAGAACCAGGGGGCACCTAATGAAAAACTGTTTTTT.

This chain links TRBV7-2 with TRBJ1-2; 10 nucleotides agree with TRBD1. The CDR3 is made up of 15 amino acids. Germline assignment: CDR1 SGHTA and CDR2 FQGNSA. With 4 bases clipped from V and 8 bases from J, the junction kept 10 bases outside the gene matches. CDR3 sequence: CASSSRLGQGGGYTF. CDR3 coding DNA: TGTGCCAGCAGCTCCCGCCTAGGACAGGGGGGCGGCTACACCTTC.

The CDR3 loop is CASSRGIGDSPTGELFF. As DNA, the CDR3 is TGTGCCAGCTCACGAGGGATCGGCGACTCACCCACCGGGGAGCTGTTTTTT. This chain joins TRBV18 and TRBJ2-2, with a tentative D call TRBD2 (5 bases). The V gene's germline CDR1 is KGHSH and CDR2 LQKENI. CDR3 size: 17 residues. V lost 4 bases to trimming and J lost 4 bases, with 19 bases between them.

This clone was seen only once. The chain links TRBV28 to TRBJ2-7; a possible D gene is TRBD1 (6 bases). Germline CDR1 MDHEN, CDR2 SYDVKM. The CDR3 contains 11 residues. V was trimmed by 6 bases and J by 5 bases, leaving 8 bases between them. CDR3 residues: CASSYRDEQYF. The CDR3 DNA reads TGTGCCAGCAGCTACAGGGACGAGCAGTACTTC.

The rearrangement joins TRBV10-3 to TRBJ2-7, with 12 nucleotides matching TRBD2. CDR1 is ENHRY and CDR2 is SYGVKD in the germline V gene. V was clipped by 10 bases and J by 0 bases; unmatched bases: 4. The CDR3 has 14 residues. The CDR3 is CATTSGGFSYEQYF. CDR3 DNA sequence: TGTGCCACGACTAGCGGGGGATTCTCCTACGAGCAGTACTTC.

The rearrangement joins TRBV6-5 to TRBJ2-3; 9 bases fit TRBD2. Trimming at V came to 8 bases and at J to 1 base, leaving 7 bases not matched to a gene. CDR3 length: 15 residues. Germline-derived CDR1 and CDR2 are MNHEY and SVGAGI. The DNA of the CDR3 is TGTGCCAGCCGCAAACTAGCGGGCCGCACAGATACGCAGTATTTT. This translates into CASRKLAGRTDTQYF.

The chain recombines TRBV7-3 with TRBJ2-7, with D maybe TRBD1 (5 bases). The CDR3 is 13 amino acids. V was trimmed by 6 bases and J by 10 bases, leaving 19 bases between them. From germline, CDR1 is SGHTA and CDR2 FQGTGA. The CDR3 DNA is TGTGCCAGCAGACGCGGCCCTGACAGACCACAGTACTTC. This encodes CASRRGPDRPQYF.

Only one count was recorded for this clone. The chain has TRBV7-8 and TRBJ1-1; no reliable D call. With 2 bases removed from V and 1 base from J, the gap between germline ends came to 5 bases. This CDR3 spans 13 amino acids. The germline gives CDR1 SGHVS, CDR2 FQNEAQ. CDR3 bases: TGTGCCAGCAGCTTACAGGAGAACACTGAAGCTTTCTTT. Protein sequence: CASSLQENTEAFF. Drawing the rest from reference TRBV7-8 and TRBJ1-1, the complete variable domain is GAGVSQSPRYKVAKRGQDVALRCDPISGHVSLFWYQQALGQGPEFLTYFQNEAQLDKSGLPSDRFFAERPEGSVSTLKIQRTQQEDSAVYLCASSLQENTEAFFGQGTRLTVV.

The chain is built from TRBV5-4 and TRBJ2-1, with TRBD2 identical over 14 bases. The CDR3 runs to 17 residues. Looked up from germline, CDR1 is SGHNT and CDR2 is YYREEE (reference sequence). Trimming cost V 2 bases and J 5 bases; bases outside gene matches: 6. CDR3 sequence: CASSFATSGGVDNEQFF. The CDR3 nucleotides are TGTGCCAGCAGCTTCGCGACTAGCGGGGGGGTGGACAATGAGCAGTTCTTC.

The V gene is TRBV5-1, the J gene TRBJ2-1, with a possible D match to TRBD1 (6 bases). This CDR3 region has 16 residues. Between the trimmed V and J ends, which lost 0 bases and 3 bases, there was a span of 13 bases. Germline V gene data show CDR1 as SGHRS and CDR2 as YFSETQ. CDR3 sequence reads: CASSLGLDRRYNEQFF. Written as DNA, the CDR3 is TGCGCCAGCAGCTTGGGCCTTGACAGGCGCTACAATGAGCAGTTCTTC.

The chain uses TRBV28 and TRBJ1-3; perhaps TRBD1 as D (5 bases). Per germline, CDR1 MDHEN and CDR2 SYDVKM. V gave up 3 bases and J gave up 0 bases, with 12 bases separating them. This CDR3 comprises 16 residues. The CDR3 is CASSLGGGNSGNTIYF. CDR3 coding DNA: TGTGCCAGCAGTTTGGGGGGGGGAAACTCTGGAAACACCATATATTTT.

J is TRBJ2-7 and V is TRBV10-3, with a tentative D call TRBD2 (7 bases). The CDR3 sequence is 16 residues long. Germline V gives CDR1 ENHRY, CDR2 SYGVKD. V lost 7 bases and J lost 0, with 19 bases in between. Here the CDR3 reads CAINDVGRGSSYEQYF. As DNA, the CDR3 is TGTGCCATCAATGACGTTGGGAGGGGGAGCTCCTACGAGCAGTACTTC.

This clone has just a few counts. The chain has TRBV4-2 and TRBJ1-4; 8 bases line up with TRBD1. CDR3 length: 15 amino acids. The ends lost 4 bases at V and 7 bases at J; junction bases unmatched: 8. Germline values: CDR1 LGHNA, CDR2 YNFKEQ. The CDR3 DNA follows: TGTGCCAGCAGCCCTCCGGGACAGGCGAGTGAAAAACTGTTTTTT. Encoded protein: CASSPPGQASEKLFF.

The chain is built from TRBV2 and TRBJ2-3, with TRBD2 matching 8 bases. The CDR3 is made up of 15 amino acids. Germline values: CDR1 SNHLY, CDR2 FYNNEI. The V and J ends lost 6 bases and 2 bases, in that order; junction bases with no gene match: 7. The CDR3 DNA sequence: TGTGCCAGCAGGGAGAATAGCGGGGCCACAGATACGCAGTATTTT. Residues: CASRENSGATDTQYF.

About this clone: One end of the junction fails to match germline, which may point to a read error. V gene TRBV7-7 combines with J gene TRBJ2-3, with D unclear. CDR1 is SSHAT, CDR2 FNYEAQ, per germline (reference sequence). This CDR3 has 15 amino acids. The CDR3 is CASRQDFYSTDTQYF. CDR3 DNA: TGTGCTAGCAGGCAAGACTTTTACAGCACAGATACGCAGTATTTT.

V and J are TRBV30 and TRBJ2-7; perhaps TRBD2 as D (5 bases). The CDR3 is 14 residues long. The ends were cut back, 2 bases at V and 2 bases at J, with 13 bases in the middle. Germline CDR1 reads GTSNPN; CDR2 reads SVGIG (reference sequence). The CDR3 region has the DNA TGTGCCTGGAGTAGAGGGCTCGCCGCCTACGAGCAGTACTTC. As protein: CAWSRGLAAYEQYF.

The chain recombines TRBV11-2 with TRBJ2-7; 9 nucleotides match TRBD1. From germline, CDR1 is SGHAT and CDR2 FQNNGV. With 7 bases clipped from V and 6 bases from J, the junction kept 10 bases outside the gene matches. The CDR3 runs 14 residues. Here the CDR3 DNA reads TGTGCCAGCACCCGGGACAGGGTAGTAAGCGAGCAGTACTTC. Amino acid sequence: CASTRDRVVSEQYF.